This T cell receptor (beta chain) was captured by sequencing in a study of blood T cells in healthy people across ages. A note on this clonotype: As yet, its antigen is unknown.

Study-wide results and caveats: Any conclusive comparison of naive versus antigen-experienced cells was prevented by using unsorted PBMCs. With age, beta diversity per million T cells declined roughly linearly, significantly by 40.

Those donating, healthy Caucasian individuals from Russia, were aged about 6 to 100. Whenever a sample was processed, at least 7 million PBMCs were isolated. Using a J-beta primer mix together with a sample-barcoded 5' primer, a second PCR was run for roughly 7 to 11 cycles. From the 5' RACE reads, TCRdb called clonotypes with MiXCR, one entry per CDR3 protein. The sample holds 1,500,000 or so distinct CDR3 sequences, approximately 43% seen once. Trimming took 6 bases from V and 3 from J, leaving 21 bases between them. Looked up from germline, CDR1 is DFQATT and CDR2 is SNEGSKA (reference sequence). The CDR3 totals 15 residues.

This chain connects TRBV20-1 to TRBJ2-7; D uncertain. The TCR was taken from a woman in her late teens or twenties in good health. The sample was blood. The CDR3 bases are TGCAGTGCCATGTTGGGTACACACTCATACTACGAGCAGTACTTC. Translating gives CSAMLGTHSYYEQYF.